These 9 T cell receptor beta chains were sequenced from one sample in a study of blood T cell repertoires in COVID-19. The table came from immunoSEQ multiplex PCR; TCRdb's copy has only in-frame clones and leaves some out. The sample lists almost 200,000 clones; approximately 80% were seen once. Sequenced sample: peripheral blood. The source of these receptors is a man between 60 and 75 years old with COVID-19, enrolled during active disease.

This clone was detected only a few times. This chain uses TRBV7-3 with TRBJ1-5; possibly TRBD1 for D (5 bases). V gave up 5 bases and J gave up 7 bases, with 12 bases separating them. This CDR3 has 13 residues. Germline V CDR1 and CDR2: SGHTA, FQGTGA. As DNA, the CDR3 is TGTGCCAGCAGCCAGGCCTGGGGCCAGCCCCAGCATTTT. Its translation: CASSQAWGQPQHF. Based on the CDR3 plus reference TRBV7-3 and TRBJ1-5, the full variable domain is GAGVSQTPSNKVTEKGKYVELRCDPISGHTALYWYRQSLGQGPEFLIYFQGTGAADDSGLPNDRFFAVRPEGSVSTLKIQRTERGDSAVYLCASSQAWGQPQHFGDGTRLSIL.

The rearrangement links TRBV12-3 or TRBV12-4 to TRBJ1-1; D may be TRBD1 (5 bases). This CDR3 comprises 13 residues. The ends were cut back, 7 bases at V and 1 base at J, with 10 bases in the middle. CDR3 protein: CASKLRENTEAFF. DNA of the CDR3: TGTGCCAGCAAACTCAGGGAGAACACTGAAGCTTTCTTT.

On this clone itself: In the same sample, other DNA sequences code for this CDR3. DNA for the CDR3: TGTGCCAGCAGCCCCACAGGGGGCGGGACTGAAGCTTTCTTT. This translates into CASSPTGGGTEAFF. The chain couples TRBV7-9 to TRBJ1-1; 9 positions match TRBD1. The CDR3 has 14 residues. The V gene's germline CDR1 is SEHNR and CDR2 FQNEAQ (reference sequence). With V trimmed by 5 bases and J by 5 bases, 6 bases remained unmatched.

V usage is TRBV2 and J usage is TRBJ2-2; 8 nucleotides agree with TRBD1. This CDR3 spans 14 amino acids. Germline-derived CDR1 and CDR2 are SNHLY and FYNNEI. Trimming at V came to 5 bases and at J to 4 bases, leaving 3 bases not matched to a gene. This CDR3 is CASSFQGATGELFF. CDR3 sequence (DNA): TGTGCCAGCAGTTTCCAGGGGGCCACCGGGGAGCTGTTTTTT.

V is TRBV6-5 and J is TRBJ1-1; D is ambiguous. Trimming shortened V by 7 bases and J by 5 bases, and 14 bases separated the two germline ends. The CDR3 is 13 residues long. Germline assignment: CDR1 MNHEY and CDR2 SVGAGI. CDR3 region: CASTLVGRTEAFF. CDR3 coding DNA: TGTGCCAGCACCCTAGTGGGGAGGACTGAAGCTTTCTTT.

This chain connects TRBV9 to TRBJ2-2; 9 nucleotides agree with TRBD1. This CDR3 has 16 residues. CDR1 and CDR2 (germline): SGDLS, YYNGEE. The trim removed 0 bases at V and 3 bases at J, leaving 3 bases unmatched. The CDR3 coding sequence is TGTGCCAGCAGCGTAGCTACAGGGGGCCACACCGGGGAGCTGTTTTTT. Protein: CASSVATGGHTGELFF.

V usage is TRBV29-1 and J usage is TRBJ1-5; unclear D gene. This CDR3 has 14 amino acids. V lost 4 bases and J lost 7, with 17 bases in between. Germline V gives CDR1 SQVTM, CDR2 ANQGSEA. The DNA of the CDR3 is TGCAGCGTTGCGATCGGGCGGGAGGACCAGCCCCAGCATTTT. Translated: CSVAIGREDQPQHF.

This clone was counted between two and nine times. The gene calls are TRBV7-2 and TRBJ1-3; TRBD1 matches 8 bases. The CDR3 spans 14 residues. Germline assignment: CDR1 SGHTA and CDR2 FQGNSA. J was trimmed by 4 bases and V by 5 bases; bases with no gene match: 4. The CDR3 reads CASSQDRAGNTIYF. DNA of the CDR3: TGTGCCAGCAGCCAGGACAGGGCGGGAAACACCATATATTTT.

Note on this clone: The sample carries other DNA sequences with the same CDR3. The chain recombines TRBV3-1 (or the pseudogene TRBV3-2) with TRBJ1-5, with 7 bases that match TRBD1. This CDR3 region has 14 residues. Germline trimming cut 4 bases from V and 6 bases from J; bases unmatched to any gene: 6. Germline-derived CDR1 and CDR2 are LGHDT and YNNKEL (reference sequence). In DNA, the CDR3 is TGTGCCAGCAGCCTCCGACAGGGAAGTCAGCCCCAGCATTTT. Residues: CASSLRQGSQPQHF.